This T cell receptor beta chain came from a study of Graves' ophthalmopathy and Graves' hyperthyroidism. Many counts were recorded for this clonotype. Amplification of the TCR beta CDR3 regions used RNA transcripts (as template). HTBI primers were used in a first-round RT-PCR, which preceded a second-round multiplex PCR. TCRdb called the multiplex PCR reads again in MiXCR, with one record for every CDR3 protein. The profile covers a few hundred thousand distinct CDR3 sequences, with about 16% appearing a single time and about 7% taken by the ten largest. CDR3 length: 17 residues. The germline V gene has CDR1 MNHEY and CDR2 SVGEGT. Unmatched junction bases numbered 5, after V lost 5 bases and J lost 1 base.

V gene TRBV6-2 or TRBV6-3 combines with J gene TRBJ2-6, with TRBD1 matching 10 bases. The sequenced sample consisted of peripheral blood. The TCR was taken from a woman under 30 with stable Graves' hyperthyroidism. The CDR3 is CASSTWTGGSGANVLTF. DNA of the CDR3: TGTGCCAGCAGTACTTGGACAGGGGGATCTGGGGCCAACGTCCTGACTTTC.